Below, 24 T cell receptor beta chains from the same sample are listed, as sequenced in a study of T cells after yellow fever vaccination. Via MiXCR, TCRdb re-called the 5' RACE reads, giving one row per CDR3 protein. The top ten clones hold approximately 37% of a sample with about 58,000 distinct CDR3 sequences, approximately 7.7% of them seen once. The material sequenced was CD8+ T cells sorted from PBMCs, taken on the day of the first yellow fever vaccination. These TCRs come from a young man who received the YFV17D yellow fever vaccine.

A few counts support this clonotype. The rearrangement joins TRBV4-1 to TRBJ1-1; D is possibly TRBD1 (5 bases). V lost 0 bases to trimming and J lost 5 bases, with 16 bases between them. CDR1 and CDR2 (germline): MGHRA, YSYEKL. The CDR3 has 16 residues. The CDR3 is CASSQDSGGTETEAFF. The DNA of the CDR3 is TGCGCCAGCAGCCAAGATTCTGGGGGGACTGAGACTGAAGCTTTCTTT.

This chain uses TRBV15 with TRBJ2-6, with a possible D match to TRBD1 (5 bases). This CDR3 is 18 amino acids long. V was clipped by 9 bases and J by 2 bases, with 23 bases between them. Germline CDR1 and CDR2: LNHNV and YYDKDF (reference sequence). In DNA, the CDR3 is TGTGCCACAAGGGGTAAGGACACCCTCATGGCTGGGGCCAACGTCCTGACTTTC. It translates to CATRGKDTLMAGANVLTF.

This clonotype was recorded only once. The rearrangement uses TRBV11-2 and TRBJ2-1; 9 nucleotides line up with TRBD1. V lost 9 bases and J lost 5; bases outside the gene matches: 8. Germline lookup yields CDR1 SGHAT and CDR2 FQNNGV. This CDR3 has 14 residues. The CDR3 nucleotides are TGTGCCAGGAGCCCCGGGACAGGGCACAATGAGCAGTTCTTC. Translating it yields CARSPGTGHNEQFF.

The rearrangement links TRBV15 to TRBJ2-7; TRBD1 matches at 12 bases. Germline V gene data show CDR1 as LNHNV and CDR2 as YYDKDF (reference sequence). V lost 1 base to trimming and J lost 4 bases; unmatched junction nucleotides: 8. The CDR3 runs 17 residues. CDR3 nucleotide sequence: TGTGCCACCAGCAGAGCGCGGGGACAGGGGGCGCCGTACGAGCAGTACTTC. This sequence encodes CATSRARGQGAPYEQYF.

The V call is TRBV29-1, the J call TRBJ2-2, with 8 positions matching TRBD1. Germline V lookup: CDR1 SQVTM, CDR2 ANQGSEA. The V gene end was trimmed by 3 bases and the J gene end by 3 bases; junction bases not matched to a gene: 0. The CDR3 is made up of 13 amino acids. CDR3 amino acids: CSVETGDTGELFF. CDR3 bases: TGCAGCGTTGAGACAGGGGACACCGGGGAGCTGTTTTTT.

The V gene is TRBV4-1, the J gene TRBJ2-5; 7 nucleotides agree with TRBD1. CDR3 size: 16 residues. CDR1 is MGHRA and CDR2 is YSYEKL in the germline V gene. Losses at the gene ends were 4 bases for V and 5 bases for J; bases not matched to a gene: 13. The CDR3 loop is CASSRWTGELRETQYF. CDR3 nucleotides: TGCGCCAGCAGCCGCTGGACAGGAGAACTCCGGGAGACCCAGTACTTC.

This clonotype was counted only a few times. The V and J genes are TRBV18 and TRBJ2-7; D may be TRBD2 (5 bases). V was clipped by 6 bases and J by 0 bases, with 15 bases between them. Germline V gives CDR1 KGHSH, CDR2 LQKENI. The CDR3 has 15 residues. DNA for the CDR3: TGTGCCAGCTCGCAGGACTTTAGAAGCTCCTACGAGCAGTACTTC. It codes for CASSQDFRSSYEQYF. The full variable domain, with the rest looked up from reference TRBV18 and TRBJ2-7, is NAGVMQNPRHLVRRRGQEARLRCSPMKGHSHVYWYRQLPEEGLKFMVYLQKENIIDESGMPKERFSAEFPKEGPSILRIQQVVRGDSAAYFCASSQDFRSSYEQYFGPGTRLTVT.

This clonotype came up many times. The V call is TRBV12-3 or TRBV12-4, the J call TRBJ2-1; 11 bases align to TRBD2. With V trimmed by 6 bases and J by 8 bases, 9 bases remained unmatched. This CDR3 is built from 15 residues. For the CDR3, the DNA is TGTGCCAGCAGCCGTAGCGGGGGGGAATCTCATGAGCAGTTCTTC. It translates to CASSRSGGESHEQFF.

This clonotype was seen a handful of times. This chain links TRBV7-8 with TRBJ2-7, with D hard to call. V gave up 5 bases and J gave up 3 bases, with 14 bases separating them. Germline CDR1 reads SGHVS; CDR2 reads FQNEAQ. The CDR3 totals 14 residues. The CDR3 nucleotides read TGTGCCAGCAGCAACGGACCCGCCGACTACGAGCAGTACTTC. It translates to CASSNGPADYEQYF.

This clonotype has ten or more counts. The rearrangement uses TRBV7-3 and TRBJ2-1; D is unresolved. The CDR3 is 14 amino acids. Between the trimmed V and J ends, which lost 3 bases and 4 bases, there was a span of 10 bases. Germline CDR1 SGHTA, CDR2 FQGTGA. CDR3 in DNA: TGTGCCAGCAGCTTGGGCAGAGAATACAATGAGCAGTTCTTC. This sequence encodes CASSLGREYNEQFF.

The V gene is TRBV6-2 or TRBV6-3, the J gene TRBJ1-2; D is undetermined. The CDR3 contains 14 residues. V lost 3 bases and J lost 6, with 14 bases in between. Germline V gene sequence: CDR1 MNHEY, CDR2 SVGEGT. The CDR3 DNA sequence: TGTGCCAGCAGTTATGATGTACTTTCTGATGGCTACACCTTC. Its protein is CASSYDVLSDGYTF.

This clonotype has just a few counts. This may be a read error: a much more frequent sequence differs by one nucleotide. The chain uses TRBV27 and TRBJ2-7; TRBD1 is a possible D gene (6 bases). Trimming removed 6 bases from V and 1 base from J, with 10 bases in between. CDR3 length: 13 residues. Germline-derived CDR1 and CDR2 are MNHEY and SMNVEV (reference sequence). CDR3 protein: CASSRDTSYEQYF. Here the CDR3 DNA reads TGTGCCAGCAGCCGGGACACATCCTACGAGCAGTACTTC.

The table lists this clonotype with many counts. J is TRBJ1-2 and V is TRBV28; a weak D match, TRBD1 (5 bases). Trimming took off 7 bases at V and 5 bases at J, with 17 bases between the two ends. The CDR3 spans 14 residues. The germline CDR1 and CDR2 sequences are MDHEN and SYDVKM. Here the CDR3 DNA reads TGTGCCAGCAATTGGCGGGGGTCGGGGTATGGCTACACCTTC. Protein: CASNWRGSGYGYTF.

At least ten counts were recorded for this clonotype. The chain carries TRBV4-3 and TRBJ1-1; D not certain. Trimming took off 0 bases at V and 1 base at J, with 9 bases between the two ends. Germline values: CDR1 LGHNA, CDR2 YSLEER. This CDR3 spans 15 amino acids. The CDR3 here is CASSQEGQRNTEAFF. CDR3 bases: TGCGCCAGCAGCCAAGAAGGGCAGAGGAACACTGAAGCTTTCTTT.

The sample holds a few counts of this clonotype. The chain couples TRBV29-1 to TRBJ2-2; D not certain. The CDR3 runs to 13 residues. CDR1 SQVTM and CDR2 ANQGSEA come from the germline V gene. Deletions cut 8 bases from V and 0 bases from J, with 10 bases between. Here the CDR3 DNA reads TGCAGCTCGCGCCGTGCGAACACCGGGGAGCTGTTTTTT. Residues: CSSRRANTGELFF.

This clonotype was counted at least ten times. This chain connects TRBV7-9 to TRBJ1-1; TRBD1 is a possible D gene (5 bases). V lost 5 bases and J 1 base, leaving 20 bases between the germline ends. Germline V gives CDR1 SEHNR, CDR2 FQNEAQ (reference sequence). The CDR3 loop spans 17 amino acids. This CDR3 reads CASSGRGEGLSNTEAFF. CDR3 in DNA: TGTGCCAGCAGCGGCCGGGGGGAAGGGCTTTCGAACACTGAAGCTTTCTTT.

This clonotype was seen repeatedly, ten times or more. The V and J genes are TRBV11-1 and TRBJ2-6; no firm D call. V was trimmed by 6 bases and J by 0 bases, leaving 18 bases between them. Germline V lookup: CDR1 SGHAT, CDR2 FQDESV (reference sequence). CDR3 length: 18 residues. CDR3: CASSWAARASSGANVLTF. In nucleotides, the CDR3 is TGTGCCAGCAGTTGGGCCGCTAGGGCCAGCTCTGGGGCCAACGTCCTGACTTTC.

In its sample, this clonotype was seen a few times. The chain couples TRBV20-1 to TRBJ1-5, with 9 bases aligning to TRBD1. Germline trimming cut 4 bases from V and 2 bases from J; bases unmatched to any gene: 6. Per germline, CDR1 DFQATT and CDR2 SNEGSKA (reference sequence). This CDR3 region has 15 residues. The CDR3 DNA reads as TGCAGTGCTACAGACAGGGGGATCGGCAATCAGCCCCAGCATTTT. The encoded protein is CSATDRGIGNQPQHF.

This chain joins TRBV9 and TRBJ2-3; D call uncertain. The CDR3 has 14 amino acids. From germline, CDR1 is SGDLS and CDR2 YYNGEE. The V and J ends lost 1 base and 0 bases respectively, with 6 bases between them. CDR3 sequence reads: CASSVLISTDTQYF. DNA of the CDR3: TGTGCCAGCAGCGTACTAATTAGCACAGATACGCAGTATTTT.

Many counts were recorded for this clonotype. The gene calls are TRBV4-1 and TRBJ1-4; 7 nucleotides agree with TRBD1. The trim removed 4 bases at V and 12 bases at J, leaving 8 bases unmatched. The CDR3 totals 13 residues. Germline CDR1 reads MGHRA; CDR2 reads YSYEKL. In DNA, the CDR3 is TGCGCCAGCAGCCTCTGGACAGGTGGAGAACTGTTTTTT. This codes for CASSLWTGGELFF.

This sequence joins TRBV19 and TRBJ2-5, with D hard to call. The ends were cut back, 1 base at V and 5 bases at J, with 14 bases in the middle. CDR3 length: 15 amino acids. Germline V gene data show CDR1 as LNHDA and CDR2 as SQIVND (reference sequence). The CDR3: CASSIAGQDRETQYF. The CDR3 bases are TGTGCCAGTAGTATAGCAGGTCAGGATCGGGAGACCCAGTACTTC.

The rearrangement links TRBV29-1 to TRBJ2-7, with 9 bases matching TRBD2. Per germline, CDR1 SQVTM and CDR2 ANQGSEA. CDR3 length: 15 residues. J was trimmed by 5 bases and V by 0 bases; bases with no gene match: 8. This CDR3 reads CSVEDLGGGVDEQYF. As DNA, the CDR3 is TGCAGCGTTGAAGATCTTGGCGGGGGGGTGGACGAGCAGTACTTC.

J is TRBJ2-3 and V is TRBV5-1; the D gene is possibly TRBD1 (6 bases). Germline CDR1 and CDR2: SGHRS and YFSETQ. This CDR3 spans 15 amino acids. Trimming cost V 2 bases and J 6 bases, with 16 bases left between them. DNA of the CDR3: TGCGCCAGCAGCTTCATTCAGGGGTGGGATGATACGCAGTATTTT. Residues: CASSFIQGWDDTQYF.

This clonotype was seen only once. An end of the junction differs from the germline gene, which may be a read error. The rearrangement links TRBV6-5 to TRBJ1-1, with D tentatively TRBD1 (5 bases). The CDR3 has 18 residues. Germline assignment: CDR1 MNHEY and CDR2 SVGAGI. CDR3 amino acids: CTSSYPRGAQMGNTEAFF. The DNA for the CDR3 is TGTACCAGCAGTTACCCACGAGGGGCCCAAATGGGGAACACTGAAGCTTTCTTT.